Below, 10 T cell receptor beta chains from the same sample are listed, as sequenced in a study of blood T cells in healthy people across ages. A second about 7 to 11 cycle PCR used barcoded and J-beta primers. TCRdb fed the 5' RACE reads into MiXCR, producing one record per CDR3 protein. The table shows about 570,000 distinct CDR3 sequences, with roughly 29% occurring only once. Source material: blood. The receptors shown here come from a woman in her sixties or seventies in good health.

This clonotype has only a few counts. The chain has TRBV29-1 and TRBJ1-4, with D unresolved. The CDR3 has 14 residues. In germline, CDR1 is SQVTM, CDR2 ANQGSEA. The germline V and J ends were trimmed by 4 bases and 10 bases, with 19 bases remaining between them. The CDR3 protein is CSVGVSPVGGKLFF. The CDR3 DNA is TGCAGCGTTGGCGTCTCGCCCGTGGGTGGAAAACTGTTTTTT.

The chain employs TRBV9 and TRBJ2-5; unclear D gene. Gene TRBJ2-1 matches the end of the DNA better, so the J call may be wrong. Germline V gene lookup returns CDR1 SGDLS and CDR2 YYNGEE. The CDR3 consists of 15 residues. The CDR3 DNA reads as TGTGCCAGCAGCGTAGAAACTTTCTATTCCAATGAGCAGTTCTTC. Its protein is CASSVETFYSNEQFF.

The table lists this clonotype with a few counts. The chain is built from TRBV2 and TRBJ2-5; no clear D gene. Trimming shortened V by 3 bases and J by 5 bases, and 10 bases separated the two germline ends. The CDR3 extends over 13 amino acids. Germline assignment: CDR1 SNHLY and CDR2 FYNNEI. This chain's CDR3 is CASSDQGVETQYF. CDR3 nucleotides: TGTGCCAGCAGTGATCAAGGAGTGGAGACCCAGTACTTC.

Turning to this clonotype: Mismatch with germline at one junction end may stem from a read error. V gene TRBV7-2 combines with J gene TRBJ2-1, with TRBD2 matching 13 bases. This CDR3 region has 19 residues. CDR1 is SGHTA, CDR2 FQGNSA, per germline. The CDR3 spells CASSLIPRTSGRSCNEQFF. The CDR3 nucleotides are TGTGCCAGCAGCTTGATTCCTAGGACTAGCGGGAGATCCTGCAATGAGCAGTTCTTC. The full variable domain, with the rest looked up from reference TRBV7-2 and TRBJ2-1, is GAGVSQSPSNKVTEKGKDVELRCDPISGHTALYWYRQSLGQGLEFLIYFQGNSAPDKSGLPSDRFSAERTGGSVSTLTIQRTQQEDSAVYLCASSLIPRTSGRSCNEQFFGPGTRLTVL.

This chain joins TRBV30 and TRBJ1-3; no firm D call. Trimming cost V 5 bases and J 0 bases, with 8 bases left between them. The CDR3 loop spans 13 amino acids. The germline CDR1 and CDR2 sequences are GTSNPN and SVGIG (reference sequence). The CDR3 loop reads CAWGRNSGNTIYF. The CDR3 coding sequence is TGTGCCTGGGGCAGGAACTCTGGAAACACCATATATTTT. The variable domain in full, with the rest retrieved from reference TRBV30 and TRBJ1-3, is SQTIHQWPATLVQPVGSPLSLECTVEGTSNPNLYWYRQAAGRGLQLLFYSVGIGQISSEVPQNLSASRPQDRQFILSSKKLLLSDSGFYLCAWGRNSGNTIYFGEGSWLTVV.

The rearrangement joins TRBV6-6 to TRBJ2-5; D may correspond to TRBD1 or TRBD2 (5 bases each). V was cut by 2 bases and J by 3 bases, with 13 bases left in between. Germline assignment: CDR1 MNHNY and CDR2 SVGAGI (reference sequence). The CDR3 runs 15 residues. The CDR3 reads CASSYPQGTEETQYF. In DNA form, the CDR3 reads TGTGCCAGCAGTTACCCTCAAGGGACCGAAGAGACCCAGTACTTC.

This clonotype was detected a few times. V and J are TRBV5-1 and TRBJ1-3, with 7 bases fitting TRBD1. Germline values: CDR1 SGHRS, CDR2 YFSETQ. The CDR3 extends over 15 amino acids. V lost 1 base, J lost 4 bases, and 5 bases stayed unmatched. CDR3 region: CASSLMPGGGNTIYF. CDR3 DNA sequence: TGCGCCAGCAGCTTGATGCCAGGGGGAGGAAACACCATATATTTT.

This chain links TRBV10-3 with TRBJ2-5; D gene unclear. Germline V gene lookup returns CDR1 ENHRY and CDR2 SYGVKD. V was trimmed by 8 bases and J by 1 base, leaving 8 bases between them. This CDR3 has 12 amino acids. The CDR3 here is CAIGRSQETQYF. The CDR3 DNA reads TGTGCCATCGGACGCAGCCAAGAGACCCAGTACTTC.

The V and J genes are TRBV7-2 and TRBJ2-2; TRBD1 aligns across 9 bases. Germline trimming cut 2 bases from V and 3 bases from J; bases unmatched to any gene: 7. Germline CDR1 reads SGHTA; CDR2 reads FQGNSA. The CDR3 has 17 residues. The CDR3 sequence: CASSLTTGTGYTGELFF. In DNA form, the CDR3 reads TGTGCCAGCAGCTTAACCACCGGGACAGGGTACACCGGGGAGCTGTTTTTT.

This clonotype was detected ten times or more. The chain is built from TRBV4-3 and TRBJ2-4; D is perhaps TRBD1 or TRBD2 (6 bases each). This CDR3 has 16 residues. The germline gives CDR1 LGHNA, CDR2 YSLEER. Trimming left V 0 bases short and J 7 bases short, with 16 bases between. CDR3 nucleotides: TGCGCCAGCAGCCAAGATCTTGGGGGGCTAGAGAACATTCAGTACTTC. Residues: CASSQDLGGLENIQYF.